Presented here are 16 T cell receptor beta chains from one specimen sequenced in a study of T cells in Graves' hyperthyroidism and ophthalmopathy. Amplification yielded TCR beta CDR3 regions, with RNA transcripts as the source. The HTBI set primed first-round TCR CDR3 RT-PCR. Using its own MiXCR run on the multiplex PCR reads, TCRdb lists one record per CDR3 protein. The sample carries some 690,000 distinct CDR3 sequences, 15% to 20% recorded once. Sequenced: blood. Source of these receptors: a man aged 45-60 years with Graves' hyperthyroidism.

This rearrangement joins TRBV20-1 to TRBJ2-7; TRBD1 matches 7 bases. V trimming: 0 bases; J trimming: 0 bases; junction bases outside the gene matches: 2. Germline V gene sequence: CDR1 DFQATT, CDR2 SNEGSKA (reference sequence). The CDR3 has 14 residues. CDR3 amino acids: CSARDWDSSYEQYF. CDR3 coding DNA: TGCAGTGCTAGAGACTGGGACAGCTCCTACGAGCAGTACTTC.

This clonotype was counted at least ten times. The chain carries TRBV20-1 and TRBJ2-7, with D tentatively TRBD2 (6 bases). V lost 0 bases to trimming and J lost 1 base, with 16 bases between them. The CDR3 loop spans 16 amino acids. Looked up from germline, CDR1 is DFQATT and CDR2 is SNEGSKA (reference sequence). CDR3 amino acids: CSARDRLGTGSYEQYF. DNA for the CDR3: TGCAGTGCTAGAGATCGTCTAGGGACTGGGTCCTACGAGCAGTACTTC.

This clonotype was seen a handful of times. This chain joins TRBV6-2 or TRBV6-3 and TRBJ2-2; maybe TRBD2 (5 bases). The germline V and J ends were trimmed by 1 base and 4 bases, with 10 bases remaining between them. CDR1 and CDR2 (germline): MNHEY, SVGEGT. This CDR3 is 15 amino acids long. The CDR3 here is CASSYYRTATGELFF. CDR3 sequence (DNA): TGTGCCAGCAGTTACTACCGGACTGCCACCGGGGAGCTGTTTTTT.

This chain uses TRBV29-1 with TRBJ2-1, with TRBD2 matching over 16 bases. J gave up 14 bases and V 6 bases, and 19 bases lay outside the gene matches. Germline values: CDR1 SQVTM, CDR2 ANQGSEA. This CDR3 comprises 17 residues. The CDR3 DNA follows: TGCAGCGTCACGAACCTCGAAAGGGGACTAGCGGGAGGGCCGGAGTTCTTC. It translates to CSVTNLERGLAGGPEFF.

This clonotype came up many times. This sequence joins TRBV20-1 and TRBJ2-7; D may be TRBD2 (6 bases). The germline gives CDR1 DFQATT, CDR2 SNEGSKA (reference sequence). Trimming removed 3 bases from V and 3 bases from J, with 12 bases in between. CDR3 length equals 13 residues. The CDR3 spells CSASPRDFYEQYF. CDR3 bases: TGCAGTGCTAGCCCCAGGGACTTCTACGAGCAGTACTTC.

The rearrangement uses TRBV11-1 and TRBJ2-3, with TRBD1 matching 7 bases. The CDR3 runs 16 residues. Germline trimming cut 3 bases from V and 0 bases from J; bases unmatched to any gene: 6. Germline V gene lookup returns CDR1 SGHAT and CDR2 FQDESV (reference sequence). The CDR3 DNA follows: TGTGCCAGCAGCTTGACAACAGGGGTTAGCACAGATACGCAGTATTTT. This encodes CASSLTTGVSTDTQYF.

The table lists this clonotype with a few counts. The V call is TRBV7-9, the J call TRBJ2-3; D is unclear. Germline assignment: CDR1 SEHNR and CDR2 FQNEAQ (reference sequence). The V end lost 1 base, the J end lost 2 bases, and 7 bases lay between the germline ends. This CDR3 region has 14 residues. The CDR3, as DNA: TGTGCCAGCAGCTTAGAGGGCTTCACAGATACGCAGTATTTT. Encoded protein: CASSLEGFTDTQYF.

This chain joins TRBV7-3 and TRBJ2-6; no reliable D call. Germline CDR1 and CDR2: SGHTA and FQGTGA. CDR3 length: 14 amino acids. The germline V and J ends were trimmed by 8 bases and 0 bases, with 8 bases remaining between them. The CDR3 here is CASAKGSGANVLTF. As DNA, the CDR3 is TGTGCCAGCGCCAAGGGCTCTGGGGCCAACGTCCTGACTTTC.

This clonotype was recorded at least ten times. The CDR3 here is CASSLDGWRSQETQYF. CDR3 bases: TGTGCCAGCAGCTTAGACGGCTGGAGGTCCCAAGAGACCCAGTACTTC. The V call is TRBV7-9, the J call TRBJ2-5, with D perhaps matching TRBD2 (5 bases). Looked up from germline, CDR1 is SEHNR and CDR2 is FQNEAQ (reference sequence). The V end was cut by 1 base, the J end by 1 base, with 13 bases between. This CDR3 is built from 16 residues.

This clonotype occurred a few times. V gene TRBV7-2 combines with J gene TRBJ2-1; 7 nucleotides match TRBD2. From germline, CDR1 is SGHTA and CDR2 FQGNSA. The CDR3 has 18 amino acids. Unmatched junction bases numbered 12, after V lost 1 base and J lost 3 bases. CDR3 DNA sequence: TGTGCCAGCAGCTTAGTAATAGGTGGACTAGAGATCTACAATGAGCAGTTCTTC. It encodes CASSLVIGGLEIYNEQFF.

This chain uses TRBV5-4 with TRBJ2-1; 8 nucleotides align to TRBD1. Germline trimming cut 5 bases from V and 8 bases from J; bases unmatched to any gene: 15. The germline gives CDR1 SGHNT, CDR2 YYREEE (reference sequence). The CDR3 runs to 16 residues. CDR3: CASSLGARGLGDEQFF. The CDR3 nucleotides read TGTGCCAGCAGTCTTGGGGCCAGGGGGCTGGGGGATGAGCAGTTCTTC.

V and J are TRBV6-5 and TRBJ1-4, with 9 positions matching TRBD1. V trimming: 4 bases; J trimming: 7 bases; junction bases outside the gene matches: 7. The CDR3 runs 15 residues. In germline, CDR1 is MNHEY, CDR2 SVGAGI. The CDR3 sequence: CASSSTGTGSEKLFF. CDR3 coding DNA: TGTGCCAGCAGTTCCACCGGGACAGGGAGTGAAAAACTGTTTTTT.

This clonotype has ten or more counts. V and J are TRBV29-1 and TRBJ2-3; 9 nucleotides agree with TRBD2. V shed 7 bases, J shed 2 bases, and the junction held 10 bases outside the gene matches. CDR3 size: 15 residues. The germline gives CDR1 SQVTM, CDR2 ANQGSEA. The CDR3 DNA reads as TGCAGCGGGGGGACTAGCCCTCCCACCACAGATACGCAGTATTTT. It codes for CSGGTSPPTTDTQYF.

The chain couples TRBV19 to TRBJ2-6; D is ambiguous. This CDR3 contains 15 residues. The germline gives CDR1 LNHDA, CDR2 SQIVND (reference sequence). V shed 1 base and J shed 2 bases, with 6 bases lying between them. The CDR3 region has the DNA TGTGCCAGTAGTATAGGCGCGGCTGGGGCCAACGTCCTGACTTTC. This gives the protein CASSIGAAGANVLTF.

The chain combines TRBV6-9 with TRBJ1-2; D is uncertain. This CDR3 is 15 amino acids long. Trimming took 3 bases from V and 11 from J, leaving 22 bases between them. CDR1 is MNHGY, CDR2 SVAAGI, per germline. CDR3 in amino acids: CASSYGQERVGGYTF. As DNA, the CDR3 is TGTGCCAGCAGTTACGGCCAGGAGCGGGTGGGTGGTTACACCTTC.

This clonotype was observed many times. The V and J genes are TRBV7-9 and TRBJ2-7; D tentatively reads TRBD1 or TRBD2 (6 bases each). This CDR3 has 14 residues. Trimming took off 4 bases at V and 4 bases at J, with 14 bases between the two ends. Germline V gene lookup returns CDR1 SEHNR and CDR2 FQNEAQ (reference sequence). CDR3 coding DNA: TGTGCCAGCAGCTACACAGGGACTGGGTACGAGCAGTACTTC. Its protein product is CASSYTGTGYEQYF.